This is a list of T cell receptor beta chains from one sample in a study of blood T cells in healthy people across ages. TCRdb used MiXCR to reprocess the 5' RACE reads, holding one entry per CDR3 protein. The data contain around 1,000,000 distinct CDR3 sequences, around 25% of them singletons. These data also featured in a second study, about T cells of mothers and their children.

The specimen sequenced was blood. The receptors here all came from a girl aged 2 to 9 in good health. The CDR3 runs from the conserved cysteine through the conserved F or W. The D gene is left open where the match is weak. The listing skips clone size in some rows; elsewhere it reads once, few, many or a size class.

j_call v_call clone_size d_call cdr3_aa cdr3_nt
TRBJ1-4 TRBV7-9 few NA CASSLVSIGSDEKLFF TGTGCCAGCAGCTTAGTTAGTATTGGGTCGGATGAAAAACTGTTTTTT
TRBJ2-7 TRBV12-3/TRBV12-4 NA NA CASSLKPFYEQYF TGTGCCAGCAGTTTAAAGCCTTTCTACGAGCAGTACTTC
TRBJ2-3 TRBV5-5 NA TRBD2 CASSFTSGADTQYF TGTGCCAGCAGCTTTACTAGCGGTGCAGATACGCAGTATTTT
TRBJ1-1 TRBV29-1 NA NA CSVELLVAEAFF TGCAGCGTTGAATTGTTGGTGGCTGAAGCTTTCTTT
TRBJ1-5 TRBV7-2 few NA CASNQGLNQPQHF TGTGCCAGTAATCAGGGGCTGAATCAGCCCCAGCATTTT
TRBJ1-6 TRBV3-1 NA NA CASSQADGNSPLHF TGTGCCAGCAGCCAGGCGGATGGCAATTCACCCCTCCACTTT
TRBJ2-7 TRBV12-3/TRBV12-4 NA NA CASSREGTGASGRLYEQYF TGTGCCAGCAGCCGGGAAGGGACAGGGGCTAGCGGGAGGCTGTACGAGCAGTACTTC
TRBJ2-1 TRBV6-1 few NA CANRDGSYNEQFF TGTGCCAACCGGGACGGATCCTACAATGAGCAGTTCTTC
TRBJ1-4 TRBV21-1 NA NA CASSGPRGRGEKLFF TGTGCCAGCAGCGGTCCCAGGGGGAGAGGTGAAAAACTGTTTTTT
TRBJ1-1 TRBV5-1 NA TRBD1 CASSARDREAFF TGCGCCAGCAGCGCCCGGGACAGGGAAGCTTTCTTT
TRBJ1-1 TRBV24-1 few NA CATSGPPGVRNTEAFF TGTGCCACCAGTGGTCCCCCTGGGGTCCGGAACACTGAAGCTTTCTTT
TRBJ2-3 TRBV5-1 NA TRBD2 CASSSRLAGAQGTQYF TGCGCCAGCAGCTCAAGACTAGCGGGGGCCCAGGGGACGCAGTATTTT
TRBJ1-1 TRBV29-1 NA NA CSVVVGGGVQGTEAFF TGCAGCGTTGTAGTAGGAGGGGGTGTTCAGGGCACTGAAGCTTTCTTT
TRBJ2-2 TRBV5-1 few NA CASSLVTERPTGELFF TGCGCCAGCAGCTTGGTCACGGAAAGGCCCACCGGGGAGCTGTTTTTT
TRBJ2-5 TRBV14 NA TRBD1 CASSQGDRGIETQYF TGTGCCAGCAGCCAAGGAGACAGGGGGATAGAGACCCAGTACTTC
TRBJ2-5 TRBV20-1 NA TRBD2 CSARVAGVGETQYF TGCAGTGCTAGAGTAGCGGGAGTTGGAGAGACCCAGTACTTC
TRBJ2-5 TRBV7-9 NA NA CASSPPHTGEETQYF TGTGCCAGCAGCCCCCCCCATACAGGAGAGGAGACCCAGTACTTC
TRBJ2-7 TRBV4-1 once NA CASSAHPGEESEQYF TGCGCCAGCAGCGCCCACCCCGGGGAGGAATCCGAGCAGTACTTC
TRBJ2-5 TRBV2 NA NA CASRVAPQETQYF TGTGCCAGCAGGGTGGCTCCTCAAGAGACCCAGTACTTC
TRBJ1-1 TRBV5-1 few NA CASSFEGRAEAFF TGCGCCAGCAGCTTTGAAGGGCGGGCTGAAGCTTTCTTT
TRBJ2-1 TRBV27 once NA CASSADHSSYNKQFF TGTGCCAGCAGTGCCGACCACAGCTCCTACAATAAGCAGTTCTTC
TRBJ1-4 TRBV4-3 few NA CASSQDRYQLFF TGCGCCAGCAGCCAAGATCGATACCAACTGTTTTTT
TRBJ2-5 TRBV28 few NA CASQGNLWPTEETQYF TGTGCCAGCCAGGGCAATCTCTGGCCAACCGAAGAGACCCAGTACTTC
TRBJ2-6 TRBV28 few NA CASRSEGAGANVLTF TGTGCCAGCAGGTCAGAGGGAGCTGGGGCCAACGTCCTGACTTTC
TRBJ2-1 TRBV12-3/TRBV12-4 many NA CASSRLADEQFF TGTGCCAGTAGTAGGTTAGCCGATGAGCAGTTCTTC
TRBJ2-7 TRBV7-8 few TRBD2 CASSLVGLAGDEYF TGTGCCAGCAGCTTAGTTGGACTAGCGGGAGATGAGTACTTC
TRBJ1-4 TRBV4-1 few NA CASSQLRARDLGQFTTNEKLFF TGCGCCAGCAGCCAACTACGAGCGAGGGATCTAGGACAGTTCACAACTAATGAAAAACTGTTTTTT
TRBJ2-7 TRBV12-5 NA TRBD1 CASGLGQGVSEQYF TGTGCTAGTGGTTTGGGACAGGGGGTTTCCGAGCAGTACTTC
TRBJ2-3 TRBV29-1 few NA CSVVEGPTDTQYF TGCAGCGTTGTGGAGGGCCCCACAGATACGCAGTATTTT
TRBJ2-2 TRBV20-1 NA NA CSARGLHRADTGELLF TGCAGTGCTAGAGGGCTACACAGGGCTGACACCGGGGAGCTGCTTTTT